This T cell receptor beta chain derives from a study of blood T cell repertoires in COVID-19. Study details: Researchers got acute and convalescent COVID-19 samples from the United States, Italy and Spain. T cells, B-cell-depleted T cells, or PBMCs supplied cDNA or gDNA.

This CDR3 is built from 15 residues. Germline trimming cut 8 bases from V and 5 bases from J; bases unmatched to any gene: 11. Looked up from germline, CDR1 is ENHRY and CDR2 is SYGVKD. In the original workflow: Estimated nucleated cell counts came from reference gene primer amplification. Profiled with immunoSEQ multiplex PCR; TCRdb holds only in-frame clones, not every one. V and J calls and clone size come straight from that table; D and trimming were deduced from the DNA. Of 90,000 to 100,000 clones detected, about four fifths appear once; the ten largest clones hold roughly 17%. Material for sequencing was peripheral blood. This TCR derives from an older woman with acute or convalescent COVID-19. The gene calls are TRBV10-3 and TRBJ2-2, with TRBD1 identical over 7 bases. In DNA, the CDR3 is TGTGCCATCTCCCAAGAGGGGGCTAGGACCGGGGAGCTGTTTTTT. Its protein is CAISQEGARTGELFF.